The present TCR beta chain was sequenced within a study of blood T cell repertoires in COVID-19. In germline, CDR1 is SGHRS, CDR2 YFSETQ. Trimming stripped 2 bases from V and 3 bases from J, with 9 bases between. This CDR3 spans 14 amino acids. Original methodology: Quantification of nucleated cells was approximated via reference gene primer amplification. This table comes from immunoSEQ multiplex PCR, and its TCRdb copy is limited to in-frame clones, with some not included. V, J and clone size reflect that table, while D and trimming were determined from the DNA. The data hold about 200,000 clones, with 87% observed a single time.

Sequencing input: PBMCs or T cells enriched from blood (not recorded which). The gene calls are TRBV5-1 and TRBJ1-5, with D perhaps TRBD1 (5 bases). This receptor was taken from a woman in her thirties who had recovered from COVID-19. CDR3 sequence: CASSLTGPNQPQHF. The CDR3 DNA is TGCGCCAGCAGCTTAACAGGCCCCAATCAGCCCCAGCATTTT.